One sample yielded the 8 T cell receptor beta chains listed below, sequenced in a study of cytomegalovirus exposure and HLA in healthy donors. PCR involved 60 Vbeta and 13 Jbeta primers. The assay was immunoSEQ multiplex PCR, and TCRdb's table has in-frame clones only and misses some. The data contain 130,000 to 150,000 clones, 70% to 75% of them singletons. The source material was PBMCs. These receptors were taken from a human donor in good health.

V gene TRBV4-2 combines with J gene TRBJ2-7; 9 positions match TRBD2. Per the germline V gene, CDR1 is LGHNA and CDR2 is YNFKEQ. The length of the CDR3 is 17 residues. J gave up 3 bases and V 1 base, and 10 bases lay outside the gene matches. CDR3 bases: TGTGCCAGCAGCCAAGTTGTATTAGCGGGAGTCGGCTACGAGCAGTACTTC. This codes for CASSQVVLAGVGYEQYF.

The rearrangement uses TRBV5-1 and TRBJ2-5; TRBD2 is a possible D gene (5 bases). The DNA end is a closer match to TRBJ2-7, so the J assignment may be wrong. Germline CDR1 SGHRS, CDR2 YFSETQ. The CDR3 extends over 15 amino acids. The CDR3 sequence: CASSLEPSSTYEQYF. The CDR3 nucleotides read TGCGCCAGCAGCTTGGAACCTAGCAGCACCTACGAGCAGTACTTC.

The chain recombines TRBV2 with TRBJ1-5, with D tentatively TRBD1 (6 bases). CDR1 and CDR2 (germline): SNHLY, FYNNEI. CDR3 length: 15 amino acids. Trimming left V 8 bases short and J 2 bases short, with 16 bases between. CDR3 coding DNA: TGTGCCAGCGGTCAGGGGCCTATGGGCAATCAGCCCCAGCATTTT. Amino acids: CASGQGPMGNQPQHF. Drawing the rest from reference TRBV2 and TRBJ1-5, the complete variable domain is EPEVTQTPSHQVTQMGQEVILRCVPISNHLYFYWYRQILGQKVEFLVSFYNNEISEKSEIFDDQFSVERPDGSNFTLKIRSTKLEDSAMYFCASGQGPMGNQPQHFGDGTRLSIL.

With regard to this clone: The junction departs from germline at one end; a sequencing error may be responsible. The V call is TRBV4-1, the J call TRBJ2-7; D perhaps matches TRBD1 (5 bases). The germline V gene encodes CDR1 MGHRA and CDR2 YSYEKL. This CDR3 has 13 amino acids. CDR3 residues: CASSQVGAYGQYF. CDR3 in DNA: TGCGCCAGCAGCCAAGTAGGGGCCTACGGGCAGTACTTC.

This clone appeared a few times. V is TRBV10-3 and J is TRBJ2-1; 11 nucleotides match TRBD2. The CDR3 loop spans 16 amino acids. Germline CDR1 reads ENHRY; CDR2 reads SYGVKD. J gave up 10 bases and V 0 bases, and 8 bases lay outside the gene matches. CDR3 in amino acids: CAISESVAGGPGEQFF. CDR3 coding DNA: TGTGCCATCAGTGAGTCGGTAGCGGGAGGGCCAGGGGAGCAGTTCTTC.

This clone was recorded a few times. The rearrangement links TRBV15 to TRBJ2-2; TRBD2 is a possible D gene (5 bases). V was trimmed by 1 base and J by 3 bases, leaving 9 bases between them. CDR1 and CDR2 (germline): LNHNV, YYDKDF (reference sequence). The CDR3 covers 15 residues. This CDR3 reads CATSRGVAYTGELFF. In DNA form, the CDR3 reads TGTGCCACCAGCAGAGGGGTAGCGTACACCGGGGAGCTGTTTTTT.

The chain recombines TRBV5-8 with TRBJ2-3; perhaps TRBD1 as D (6 bases). Germline assignment: CDR1 SGHTS and CDR2 YDEGEE. The CDR3 contains 15 residues. The germline V and J ends were trimmed by 5 bases and 0 bases, with 13 bases remaining between them. DNA for the CDR3: TGTGCCAGCAGTCGCAGGGGCCTAAGCACAGATACGCAGTATTTT. Its protein is CASSRRGLSTDTQYF.

The chain couples TRBV19 to TRBJ2-6; 8 bases line up with TRBD2. Trimming at V came to 6 bases and at J to 1 base, leaving 5 bases not matched to a gene. The CDR3 totals 16 residues. Germline CDR1 LNHDA, CDR2 SQIVND (reference sequence). CDR3 in amino acids: CASSIRGGSGANVLTF. CDR3 sequence (DNA): TGTGCCAGTAGCATTCGGGGGGGATCTGGGGCCAACGTCCTGACTTTC.